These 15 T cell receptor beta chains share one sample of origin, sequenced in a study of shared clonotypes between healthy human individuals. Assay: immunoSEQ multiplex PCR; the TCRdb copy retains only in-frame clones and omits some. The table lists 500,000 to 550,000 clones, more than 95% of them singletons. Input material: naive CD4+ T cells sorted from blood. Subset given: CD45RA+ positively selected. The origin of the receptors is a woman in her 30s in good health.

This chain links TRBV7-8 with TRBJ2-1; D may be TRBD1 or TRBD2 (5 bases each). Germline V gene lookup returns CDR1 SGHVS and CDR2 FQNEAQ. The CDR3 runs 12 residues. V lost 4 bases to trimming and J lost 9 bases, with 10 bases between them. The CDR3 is CASSSGTPEQFF. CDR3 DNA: TGTGCCAGCAGCTCAGGGACCCCTGAGCAGTTCTTC.

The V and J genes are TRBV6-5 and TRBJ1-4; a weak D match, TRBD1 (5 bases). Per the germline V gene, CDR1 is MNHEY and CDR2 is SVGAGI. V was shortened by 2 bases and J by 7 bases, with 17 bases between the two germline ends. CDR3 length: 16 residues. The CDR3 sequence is CASSYTSGQLIEKLFF. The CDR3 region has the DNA TGTGCCAGCAGTTACACCTCGGGGCAGCTTATTGAAAAACTGTTTTTT.

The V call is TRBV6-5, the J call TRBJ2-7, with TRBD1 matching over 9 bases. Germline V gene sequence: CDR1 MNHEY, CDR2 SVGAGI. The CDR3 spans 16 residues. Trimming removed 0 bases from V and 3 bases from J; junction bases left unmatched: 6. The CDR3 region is CASSYSRTGVYYEQYF. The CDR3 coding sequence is TGTGCCAGCAGTTACTCTCGGACAGGGGTGTACTACGAGCAGTACTTC.

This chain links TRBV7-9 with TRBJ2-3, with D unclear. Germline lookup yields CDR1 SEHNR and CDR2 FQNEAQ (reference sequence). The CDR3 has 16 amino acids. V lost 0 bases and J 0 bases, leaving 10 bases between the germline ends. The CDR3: CASSLAALASTDTQYF. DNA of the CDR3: TGTGCCAGCAGCTTAGCGGCGTTAGCTAGCACAGATACGCAGTATTTT.

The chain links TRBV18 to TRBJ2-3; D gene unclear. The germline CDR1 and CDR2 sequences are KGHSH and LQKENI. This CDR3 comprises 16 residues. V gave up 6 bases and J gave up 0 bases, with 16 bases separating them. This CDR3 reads CASSPSTVLSTDTQYF. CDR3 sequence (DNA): TGTGCCAGCTCCCCCTCGACGGTGTTGAGCACAGATACGCAGTATTTT.

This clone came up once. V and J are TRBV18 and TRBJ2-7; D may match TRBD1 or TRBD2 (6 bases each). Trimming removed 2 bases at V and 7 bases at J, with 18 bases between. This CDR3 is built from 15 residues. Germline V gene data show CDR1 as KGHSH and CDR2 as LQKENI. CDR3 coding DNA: TGTGCCAGCTCACCAGATGTAGGGGGGTTAGGGGAGCAGTACTTC. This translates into CASSPDVGGLGEQYF.

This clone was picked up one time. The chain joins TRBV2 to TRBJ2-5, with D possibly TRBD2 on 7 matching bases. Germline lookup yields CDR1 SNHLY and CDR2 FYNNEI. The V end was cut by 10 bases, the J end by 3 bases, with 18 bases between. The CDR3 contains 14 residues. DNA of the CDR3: TGTGCCACCCAAAGGGGGGGCGGTGAAGAGACCCAGTACTTC. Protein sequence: CATQRGGGEETQYF.

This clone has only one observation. The CDR3 DNA reads as TGTGCCAGCAGTTCAAGACAGGGGTCGTTGGGGGCCAACGTCCTGACTTTC. As protein: CASSSRQGSLGANVLTF. The genes are TRBV27 and TRBJ2-6; 8 nucleotides match TRBD1. CDR3 length equals 17 residues. Germline trimming cut 4 bases from V and 4 bases from J; bases unmatched to any gene: 9. Per germline, CDR1 MNHEY and CDR2 SMNVEV (reference sequence).

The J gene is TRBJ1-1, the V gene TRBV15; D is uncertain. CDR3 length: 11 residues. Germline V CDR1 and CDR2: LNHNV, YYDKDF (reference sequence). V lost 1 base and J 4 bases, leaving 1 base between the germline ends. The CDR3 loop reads CATSRATEAFF. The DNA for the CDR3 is TGTGCCACCAGCAGAGCCACTGAAGCTTTCTTT.

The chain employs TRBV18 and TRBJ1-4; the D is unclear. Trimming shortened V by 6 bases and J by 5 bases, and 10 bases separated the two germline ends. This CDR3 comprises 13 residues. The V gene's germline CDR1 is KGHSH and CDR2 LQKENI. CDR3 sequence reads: CASSPDGNEKLFF. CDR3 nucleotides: TGTGCCAGCTCCCCAGACGGGAATGAAAAACTGTTTTTT.

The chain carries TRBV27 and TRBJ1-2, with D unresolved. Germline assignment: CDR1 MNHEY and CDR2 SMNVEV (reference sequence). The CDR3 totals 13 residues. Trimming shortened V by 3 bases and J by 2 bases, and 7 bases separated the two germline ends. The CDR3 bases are TGTGCCAGCAGTTTCGGACGGAACTATGGCTACACCTTC. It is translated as CASSFGRNYGYTF.

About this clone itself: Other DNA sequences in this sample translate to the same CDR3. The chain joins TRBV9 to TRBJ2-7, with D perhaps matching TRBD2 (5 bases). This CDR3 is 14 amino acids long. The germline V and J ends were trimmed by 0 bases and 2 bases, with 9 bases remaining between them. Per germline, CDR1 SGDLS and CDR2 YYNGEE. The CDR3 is CASSVGSAAYEQYF. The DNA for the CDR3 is TGTGCCAGCAGCGTAGGGTCAGCGGCCTACGAGCAGTACTTC.

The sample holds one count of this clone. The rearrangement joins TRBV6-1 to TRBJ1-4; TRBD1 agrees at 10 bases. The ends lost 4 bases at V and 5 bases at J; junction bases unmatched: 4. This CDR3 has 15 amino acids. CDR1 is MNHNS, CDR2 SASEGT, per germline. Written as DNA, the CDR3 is TGTGCCAGCAGTGGTGGGACAGGGGTCAATGAAAAACTGTTTTTT. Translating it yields CASSGGTGVNEKLFF.

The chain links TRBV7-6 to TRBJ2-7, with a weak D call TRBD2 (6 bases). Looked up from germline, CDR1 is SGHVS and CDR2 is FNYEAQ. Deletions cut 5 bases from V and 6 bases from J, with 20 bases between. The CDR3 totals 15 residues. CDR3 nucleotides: TGTGCCAGCAGCGCTCAGCCGGACGGGAGCGGCGAGCAGTACTTC. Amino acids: CASSAQPDGSGEQYF.

CDR3 nucleotides: TGTGCCAGCAGTTCCCGACAGGGACTCTCCTACAATGAGCAGTTCTTC. This translates into CASSSRQGLSYNEQFF. J is TRBJ2-1 and V is TRBV6-5; D perhaps matches TRBD1 (7 bases). CDR1 and CDR2 from the germline V gene are MNHEY and SVGAGI. CDR3 length equals 16 residues. V lost 4 bases to trimming and J lost 0 bases, with 13 bases between them.